The clone carrying this T cell receptor beta chain has a count of ten or more. The CDR3 totals 13 residues. Germline V gene lookup returns CDR1 SGHRS and CDR2 YFSETQ. The V and J ends lost 4 bases and 2 bases respectively, with 9 bases between them. The sample comes from a study of response to subunit inactivated influenza vaccine. From the RT-PCR reads, TCRdb called clonotypes with MiXCR, one entry per CDR3 protein. This sample has about 700,000 distinct CDR3 sequences; around 16% occur once, and the top ten carry more than 9%. The chain links TRBV5-1 to TRBJ1-1, with no clear D. The starting material was PBMCs from blood, obtained 12 days after vaccination. The sequence was collected from a man aged 45-65 years who received an inactivated influenza vaccine. The CDR3 reads CASSHDLNTEAFF. CDR3 in DNA: TGCGCCAGCAGCCACGACCTTAACACTGAAGCTTTCTTT.